These 5 T cell receptor beta chains originate from one sample sequenced in a study of T cell changes during pregnancy in multiple sclerosis (dated by TCRdb to the late 2010s). Receptor libraries were prepared by the immunoSEQ multiplex PCR assay. TCRdb mirrors the immuneACCESS table, restricted to in-frame sequences. Some clones are absent from its copies; in checked studies, under half trace to an unresolved V gene, and the reason for the others is unknown. Across this sample there are roughly 23,000 clones, with more than 85% seen only once. Together, the top ten hold approximately 0.98% of the sample. Sequenced material: CD4+ T cells from peripheral blood mononuclear cells, taken in the second trimester of pregnancy. All receptors come from a female donor in good health, enrolled as a control in a pregnancy study.

The chain couples TRBV6-6 to TRBJ2-1, with D possibly matching TRBD1 (6 bases). Germline CDR1 MNHNY, CDR2 SVGAGI (reference sequence). There are 15 residues in the CDR3. V was trimmed by 5 bases and J by 5 bases, leaving 16 bases between them. The CDR3, as DNA: TGTGCCAGCAGTCAGCCACAGGGAACGAACAATGAGCAGTTCTTC. As protein: CASSQPQGTNNEQFF.

This clone counts as medium-sized. The V gene is TRBV4-1, the J gene TRBJ1-5; weak D call: TRBD1 (6 bases). Germline lookup yields CDR1 MGHRA and CDR2 YSYEKL. This CDR3 is built from 17 residues. The germline V and J ends were trimmed by 1 base and 4 bases, with 17 bases remaining between them. The CDR3 nucleotides read TGCGCCAGCAGCCAAGTTTTAGTTGGGAGGGGGAATCAGCCCCAGCATTTT. Its translation is CASSQVLVGRGNQPQHF.

The chain combines TRBV7-9 with TRBJ2-1; D gene unclear. Germline CDR1 SEHNR, CDR2 FQNEAQ (reference sequence). This CDR3 is built from 13 residues. V was pared by 1 base and J by 9 bases, with 10 bases between. Here the CDR3 reads CASSLVRGGEQFF. CDR3 sequence (DNA): TGTGCCAGCAGCTTAGTTCGAGGTGGTGAGCAGTTCTTC.

The chain is built from TRBV13 and TRBJ1-4; TRBD1 might be the D (5 bases). The germline gives CDR1 PRHDT, CDR2 FYEKMQ (reference sequence). Trimming shortened V by 0 bases and J by 3 bases, and 14 bases separated the two germline ends. The length of the CDR3 is 17 residues. The CDR3 DNA follows: TGTGCCAGCAGCTTAGGTGCCAGGGCAGCAGCTAATGAAAAACTGTTTTTT. This codes for CASSLGARAAANEKLFF.

This chain connects TRBV6-1 to TRBJ2-5; the match to TRBD2 covers 7 bases. J gave up 2 bases and V 8 bases, and 5 bases lay outside the gene matches. The CDR3 is made up of 13 amino acids. CDR1 is MNHNS, CDR2 SASEGT, per germline. The CDR3 DNA follows: TGTGCCAGCTGCCGGGACTATCAAGAGACCCAGTACTTC. Its translation is CASCRDYQETQYF.